This T cell receptor (beta chain) is drawn from a study of cytomegalovirus exposure and HLA in healthy donors. Across the study: An earlier analysis found fewer than 140 million unique TCR beta sequences from about 190 million T cells.

Findings of the study overall: Sequence variants that were highly shared formed a cluster that was likely a sequencing artifact. Within a later analysis, the majority of CMV-associated TCR beta chains appeared HLA-restricted. Later analysis associated a missense DCLRE1C variant with TCR beta V- and J-gene trimming.

Notes on this clone: Its matching antigen is unknown.

V gave up 5 bases and J gave up 2 bases, with 12 bases separating them. This CDR3 is built from 14 residues. Germline CDR1 and CDR2: SGHNT and YYREEE (reference sequence). Primers included in the PCR were 60 Vbeta and 13 Jbeta primers. Clones were sequenced by immunoSEQ multiplex PCR, and TCRdb holds only the in-frame ones, with some missing. The profile covers under 130,000 clones, with 78% appearing a single time and around 1.3% taken by the ten largest. This chain uses TRBV5-4 with TRBJ2-3; D gene unclear. Input material: PBMCs. This sequence was found in a man between 25 and 39 years old in good health and CMV-seronegative. Written as DNA, the CDR3 is TGTGCCAGCAGGCCTGGTGGCAACACAGATACGCAGTATTTT. Its translation: CASRPGGNTDTQYF.